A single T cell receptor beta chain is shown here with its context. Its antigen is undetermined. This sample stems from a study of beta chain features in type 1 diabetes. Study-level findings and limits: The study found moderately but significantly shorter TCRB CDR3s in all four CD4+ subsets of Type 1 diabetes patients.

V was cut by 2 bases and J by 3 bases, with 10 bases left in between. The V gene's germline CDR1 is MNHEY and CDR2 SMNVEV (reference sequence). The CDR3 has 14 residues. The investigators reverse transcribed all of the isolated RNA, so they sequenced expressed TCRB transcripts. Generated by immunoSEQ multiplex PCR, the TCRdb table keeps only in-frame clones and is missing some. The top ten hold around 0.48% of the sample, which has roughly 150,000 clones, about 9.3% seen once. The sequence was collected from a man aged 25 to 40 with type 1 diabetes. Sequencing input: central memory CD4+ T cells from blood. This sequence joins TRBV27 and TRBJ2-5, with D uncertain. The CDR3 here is CASSLMGAEETQYF. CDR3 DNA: TGTGCCAGCAGTTTAATGGGTGCGGAAGAGACCCAGTACTTC.